This record covers a single T cell receptor beta chain. The record originates from a study of blood T cell repertoires in COVID-19. At the level of the study: The samples span acute and convalescent COVID-19 from the United States, Italy and Spain. PBMCs, B-cell-depleted T cells, or T cells provided the cDNA or gDNA that made up the material.

With 5 bases removed from V and 2 bases from J, the gap between germline ends came to 17 bases. Germline V lookup: CDR1 SGHKS, CDR2 YYEKEE (reference sequence). The CDR3 extends over 15 amino acids. Per the study methods: Researchers report that nucleated cell counts were estimated from reference gene primer amplification. This table comes from immunoSEQ multiplex PCR, and its TCRdb copy is limited to in-frame clones, with some not included. V and J calls and clone size come straight from that table; D and trimming were deduced from the DNA. The table lists 130,000 to 150,000 clones, about 90% of them singletons.

The receptor's source is a human donor in a cohort sampled during active COVID-19. The rearrangement joins TRBV5-5 to TRBJ2-7; D call uncertain. Sequenced sample: peripheral blood. The CDR3 reads CASSIIPSTTYEQYF. The DNA of the CDR3 is TGTGCCAGCAGTATTATACCGTCAACTACCTACGAGCAGTACTTC.